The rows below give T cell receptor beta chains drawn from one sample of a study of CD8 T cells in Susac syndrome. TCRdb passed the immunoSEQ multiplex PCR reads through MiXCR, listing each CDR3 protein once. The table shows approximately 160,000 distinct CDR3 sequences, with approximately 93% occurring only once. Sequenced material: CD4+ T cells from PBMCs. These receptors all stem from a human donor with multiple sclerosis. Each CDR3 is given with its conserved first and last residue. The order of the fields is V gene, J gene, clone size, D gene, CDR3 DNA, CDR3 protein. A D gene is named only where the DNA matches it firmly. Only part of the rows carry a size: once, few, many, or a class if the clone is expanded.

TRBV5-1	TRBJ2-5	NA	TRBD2	TGCGCCAGCGCCGAGACCGGGAGGGAAGAGACCCAGTACTTC	CASAETGREETQYF
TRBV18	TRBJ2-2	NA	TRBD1	TGTGCCAGCTCACGCCTAGAGCAGGGGGCGCACGGGGAGCTGTTTTTT	CASSRLEQGAHGELFF
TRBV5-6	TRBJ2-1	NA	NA	TGTGCCAGCACCCCCGGGCCCAGCGGCGATGAGCAGTTCTTC	CASTPGPSGDEQFF
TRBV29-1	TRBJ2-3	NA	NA	TGCAGCGTTCGTAAAGGGGCGGGCACAGATACGCAGTATTTT	CSVRKGAGTDTQYF
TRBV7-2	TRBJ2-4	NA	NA	TGTGCCAGCAGCTTAGGTGGCACTCCCTGGGGGGTCAAAAACATTCAGTACTTC	CASSLGGTPWGVKNIQYF
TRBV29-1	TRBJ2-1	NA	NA	TGCAGCGTCCGGGGAGTCTCCTACAATGAGCAGTTCTTC	CSVRGVSYNEQFF
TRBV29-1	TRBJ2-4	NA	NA	TGCAGCGTTGAATGGGGGGCCAAAAACATTCAGTACTTC	CSVEWGAKNIQYF
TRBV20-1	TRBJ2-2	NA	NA	TGCAGTGCTAGGGACACCGGGGAGCTGTTTTTT	CSARDTGELFF
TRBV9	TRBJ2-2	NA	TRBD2	TGTGCCAGCAGCACACCACGGGGAGGGTTATCCGGGGAGCTGTTTTTT	CASSTPRGGLSGELFF
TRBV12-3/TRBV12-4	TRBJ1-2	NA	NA	TGTGCCAGCAGAATTAATCGGTCTGGCTACACCTTC	CASRINRSGYTF
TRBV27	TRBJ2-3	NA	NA	TGTGCCAGCAGGCGACAGTTGAGTGCAGATACGCAGTATTTT	CASRRQLSADTQYF
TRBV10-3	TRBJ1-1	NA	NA	TGTGCCATCAGTGAGAGGGGGGGAACTGAAGCTTTCTTT	CAISERGGTEAFF
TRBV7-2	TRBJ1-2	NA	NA	TGTGCCAGCAGCACCACGGTGTACTATGGCTACACCTTC	CASSTTVYYGYTF
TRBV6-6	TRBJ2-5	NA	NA	TGTGCCAGCACTGGGGACCGTGGGACCCAGTACTTC	CASTGDRGTQYF
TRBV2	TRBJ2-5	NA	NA	TGTGCCAGCAGCTGGCAGGGGCGTATAGAGACCCAGTACTTC	CASSWQGRIETQYF
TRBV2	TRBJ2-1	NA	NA	TGTGCCAGCAGTCTTCGGGGCAGCTCCTACAATGAGCAGTTCTTC	CASSLRGSSYNEQFF
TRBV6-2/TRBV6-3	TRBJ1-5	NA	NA	TGTGCCAGCGTTCGGGATCTTAGCAATCAGCCCCAGCATTTT	CASVRDLSNQPQHF
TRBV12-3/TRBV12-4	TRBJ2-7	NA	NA	TGTGCCAGCAGTTCGGACACCCCCAGGGGCTACGAGCAGTACTTC	CASSSDTPRGYEQYF
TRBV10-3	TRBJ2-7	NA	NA	TGTGCCATCAGTGAGCTCGGTTCGTCCAGAAAAGCCTACGAGCAGTACTTC	CAISELGSSRKAYEQYF
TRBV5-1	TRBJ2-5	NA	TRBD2	TGCGCCAGCAGCTTGGGGACTAGCGATGGAGGGACCCAGTACTTC	CASSLGTSDGGTQYF
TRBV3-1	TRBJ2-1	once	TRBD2	TGTGCCAGCAGCCCGACTAGCGGGGCCACTACAGAGCAGTTCTTC	CASSPTSGATTEQFF
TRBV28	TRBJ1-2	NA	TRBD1	TGTGCCAGCAGTTTGAGAGGGGGCGCGTTCTACACCTTC	CASSLRGGAFYTF
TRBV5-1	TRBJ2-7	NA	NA	TGCGCCAGCAGCTTGACTAGCCCTGTGATGGAGCAGTACTTC	CASSLTSPVMEQYF
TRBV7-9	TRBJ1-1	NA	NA	TGTGCCAGCAGCGCGTCAACCAGGGCTGAAGCTTTCTTT	CASSASTRAEAFF
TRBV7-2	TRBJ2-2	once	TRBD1	TGTGCCAGCAGCTTAGGAGGGACAGGGAACACCGGGGAGCTGTTTTTT	CASSLGGTGNTGELFF
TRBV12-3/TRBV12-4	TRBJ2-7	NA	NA	TGTGCCAGCAGTCGTGTCAGGGGCGGCGAGCAGTACTTC	CASSRVRGGEQYF
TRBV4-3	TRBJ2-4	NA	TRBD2	TGCGCCAGCAGCTCTTCTGGGACTAGCGGGAGGGGGGCCAAAAACATTCAGTACTTC	CASSSSGTSGRGAKNIQYF
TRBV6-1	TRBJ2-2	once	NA	TGTGCCACCAGGGTTGGGCGGACCGGGGAGCTGTTTTTT	CATRVGRTGELFF
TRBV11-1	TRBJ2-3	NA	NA	TGTGCCAGCAGCGCCCGACCCGCGTCGGGGGATACGCAGTATTTT	CASSARPASGDTQYF
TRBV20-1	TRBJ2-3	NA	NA	TGCAGTGCACCTCAGTGGACCACGACCTTCACAGATACGCAGTATTTT	CSAPQWTTTFTDTQYF
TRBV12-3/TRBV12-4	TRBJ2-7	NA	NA	TGTGCCAGCAGCCTGTCGGACACCTACGAGCAGTACTTC	CASSLSDTYEQYF
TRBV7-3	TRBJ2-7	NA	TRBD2	TGTGCCAGCAGGTCGGGAATGCGGGGGAGCTCCTACGAGCAGTACTTC	CASRSGMRGSSYEQYF
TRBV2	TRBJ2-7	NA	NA	TGTGCCAGCAGGCAGGCGGGGGCTCCTCTCTACGAGCAGTACTTC	CASRQAGAPLYEQYF
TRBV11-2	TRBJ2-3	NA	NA	TGTGCCAGCAGCCGCGAGGGACCAGATACGCAGTATTTT	CASSREGPDTQYF
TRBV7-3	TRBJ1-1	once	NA	TGTGCCAGCAGCTTAATCCCGGGTCAGGGATATATGAACACTGAAGCTTTCTTT	CASSLIPGQGYMNTEAFF
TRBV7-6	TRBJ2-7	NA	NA	TGTGCCAGCGGCCCCGCCGGCAGGGACCACGAGCAGTACTTC	CASGPAGRDHEQYF
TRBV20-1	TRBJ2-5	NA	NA	TGCAGTGCTAGAGATCGAAGGGGGACAGAGACCCAGTACTTC	CSARDRRGTETQYF
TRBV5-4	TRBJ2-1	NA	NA	TGTGCCAGCAGCCCTCGGACGGCGGCGTCCTACAATGAGCAGTTCTTC	CASSPRTAASYNEQFF
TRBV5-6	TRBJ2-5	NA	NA	TGTGCCAGCAGCTTGGGGTGGGGAAGGGAGACCCAGTACTTC	CASSLGWGRETQYF
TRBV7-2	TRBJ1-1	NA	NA	TGTGCCAGCAGCTTAACTCCAGGGACGGTCACTGAAGCTTTCTTT	CASSLTPGTVTEAFF
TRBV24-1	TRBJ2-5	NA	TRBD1	TGTGCCACCAGTGATCCAGGGACAGTCGAAGAGACCCAGTACTTC	CATSDPGTVEETQYF
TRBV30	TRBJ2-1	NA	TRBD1	TGTGCCTGGAGTGCCGGGGACAGGGACAACAATGAGCAGTTCTTC	CAWSAGDRDNNEQFF
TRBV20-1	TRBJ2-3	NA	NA	TGCAGTGCTGCCCCTGGAGGTTCAGATACGCAGTATTTT	CSAAPGGSDTQYF
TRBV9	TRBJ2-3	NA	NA	TGTGCCAGCAGCGTAGCTGGCTTCGAAGTATCCGATACGCAGTATTTT	CASSVAGFEVSDTQYF
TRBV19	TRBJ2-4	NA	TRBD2	TGTGCCAGTAGTACCGGACTAGCGGCGAGCATTCAGTACTTC	CASSTGLAASIQYF